The clone carrying this T cell receptor (beta chain) was seen once. The CDR3 covers 14 residues. The V gene's germline CDR1 is SNHLY and CDR2 FYNNEI. Between the trimmed V and J ends, which lost 7 bases and 4 bases, there was a span of 16 bases. Assay used: immunoSEQ multiplex PCR; TCRdb lists only in-frame clones, some missing. In the table there are hundreds of thousands of clones, about 86% of which are singletons. This entry comes from a study of blood T cell repertoires in COVID-19. This receptor was taken from a woman aged 70-85 years with COVID-19, enrolled during active disease. Sequencing was done on a sample of peripheral blood. The chain uses TRBV2 and TRBJ2-5; D unclear. The CDR3 spells CASTWAGPGETQYF. DNA for the CDR3: TGTGCCAGCACCTGGGCAGGCCCCGGAGAGACCCAGTACTTC.